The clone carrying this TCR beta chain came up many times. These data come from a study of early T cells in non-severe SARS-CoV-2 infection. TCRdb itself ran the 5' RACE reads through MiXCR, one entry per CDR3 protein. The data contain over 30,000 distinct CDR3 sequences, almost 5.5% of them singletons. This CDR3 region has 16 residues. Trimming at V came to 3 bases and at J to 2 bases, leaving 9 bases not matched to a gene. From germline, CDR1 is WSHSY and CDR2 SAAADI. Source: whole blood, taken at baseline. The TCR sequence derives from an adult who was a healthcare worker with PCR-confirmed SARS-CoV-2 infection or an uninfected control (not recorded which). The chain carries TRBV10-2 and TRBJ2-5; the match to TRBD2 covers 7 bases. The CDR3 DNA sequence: TGCGCCAGCAGTGATACGGCTAGCGGCCAGCAAGAGACCCAGTACTTC. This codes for CASSDTASGQQETQYF.